This TCR beta chain emerged from a study of cytomegalovirus exposure and HLA in healthy donors. Overall study findings and caveats: An analysis was carried out later, and it reportedly showed fewer N-insertions in an Asian-associated ancestry cluster than the approximately 700-donor mean.

With 60 Vbeta and 13 Jbeta primers, the PCR was carried out. Repertoires were generated with immunoSEQ multiplex PCR, while TCRdb's copy carries only in-frame clones and drops some. Of 100,000 to 150,000 clones listed, more than 60% were seen once; the top ten hold over 2%. This clone was seen more than once but under ten times. The antigen remains undetermined. The source material was PBMCs. The TCR was taken from a woman aged 40 to 55 in good health and CMV-seropositive.

The CDR3 sequence: CASSRTYRSGNTIYF. The DNA for the CDR3 is TGTGCCAGCAGCCGGACTTATAGGTCTGGAAACACCATATATTTT. The V call is TRBV9, the J call TRBJ1-3; D gene ambiguous. V lost 4 bases and J 1 base, leaving 12 bases between the germline ends. Germline V gene data show CDR1 as SGDLS and CDR2 as YYNGEE. The CDR3 has 15 amino acids.